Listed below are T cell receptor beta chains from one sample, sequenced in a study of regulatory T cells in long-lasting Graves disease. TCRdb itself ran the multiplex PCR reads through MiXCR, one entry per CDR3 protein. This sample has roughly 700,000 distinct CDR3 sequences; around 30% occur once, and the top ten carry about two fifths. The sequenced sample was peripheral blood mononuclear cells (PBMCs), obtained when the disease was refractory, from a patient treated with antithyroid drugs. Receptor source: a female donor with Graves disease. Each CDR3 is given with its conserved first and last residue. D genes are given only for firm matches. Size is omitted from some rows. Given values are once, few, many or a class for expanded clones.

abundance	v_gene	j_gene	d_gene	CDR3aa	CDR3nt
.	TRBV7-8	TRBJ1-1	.	CASQNGGNTEAFF	TGTGCCAGCCAGAACGGGGGGAACACTGAAGCTTTCTTT
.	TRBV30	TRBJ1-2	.	CAWTPLGSGYTF	TGTGCCTGGACCCCACTAGGGTCTGGCTACACCTTC
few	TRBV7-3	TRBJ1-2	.	CASSLTGGSPNYGYTF	TGTGCCAGCAGCTTAACGGGGGGCAGTCCAAACTATGGCTACACCTTC
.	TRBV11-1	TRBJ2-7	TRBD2	CASSRTSGRVSAYEQYF	TGTGCCAGCAGTCGGACTAGCGGGAGGGTTAGCGCCTACGAGCAGTACTTC
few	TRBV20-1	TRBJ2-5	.	CSARPSKETQYF	TGCAGTGCTAGGCCCAGTAAGGAGACCCAGTACTTC
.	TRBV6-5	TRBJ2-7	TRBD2	CASSYGGRAFEQYF	TGTGCCAGCAGTTACGGTGGGAGGGCCTTCGAGCAGTACTTC
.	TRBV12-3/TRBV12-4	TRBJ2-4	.	CASSPGPLAKNIQYF	TGTGCCAGCAGTCCAGGACCCTTAGCCAAAAACATTCAGTACTTC
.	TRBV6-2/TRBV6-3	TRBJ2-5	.	CASSYGYQETQYF	TGTGCCAGCAGTTACGGGTACCAAGAGACCCAGTACTTC
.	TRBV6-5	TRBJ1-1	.	CASSFWRDTEAFF	TGTGCCAGCAGTTTTTGGAGGGACACTGAAGCTTTCTTT
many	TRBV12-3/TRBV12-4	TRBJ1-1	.	CASRYPTGEAFF	TGTGCCAGCAGGTATCCGACAGGAGAAGCTTTCTTT
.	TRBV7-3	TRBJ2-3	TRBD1	CASSRQGWSDTQYF	TGTGCCAGCAGCCGACAGGGCTGGTCAGATACGCAGTATTTT
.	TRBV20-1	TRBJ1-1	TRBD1	CSARAGGPEAFF	TGCAGTGCTAGGGCAGGGGGACCGGAAGCTTTCTTT
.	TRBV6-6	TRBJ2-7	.	CASSYSRQVSIYEQYF	TGTGCCAGCAGTTACTCGCGACAGGTTTCAATCTACGAGCAGTACTTC
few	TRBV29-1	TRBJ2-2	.	CSVETPFNTGELFF	TGCAGCGTTGAGACCCCGTTCAACACCGGGGAGCTGTTTTTT
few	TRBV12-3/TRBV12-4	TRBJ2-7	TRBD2	CASRASGRSYEQYF	TGTGCCAGCAGGGCTAGCGGACGCTCCTACGAGCAGTACTTC
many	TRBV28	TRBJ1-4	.	CASSLIFVQEKLFF	TGTGCCAGCAGTTTAATTTTCGTCCAGGAAAAACTGTTTTTT
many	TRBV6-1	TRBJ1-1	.	CASIRGLNTEAFF	TGTGCCAGCATCAGGGGCCTGAACACTGAAGCTTTCTTT
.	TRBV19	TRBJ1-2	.	CASSIAYGYTF	TGTGCCAGTAGTATAGCCTATGGCTACACCTTC
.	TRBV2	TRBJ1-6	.	CASSDGAGHRSGNSPLHF	TGTGCCAGCAGTGACGGGGCGGGACACAGGTCCGGAAATTCACCCCTCCACTTT
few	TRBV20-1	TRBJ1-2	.	CSARDLKSLGVNYGYTF	TGCAGTGCTAGAGATTTAAAGTCTCTGGGGGTTAACTATGGCTACACCTTC
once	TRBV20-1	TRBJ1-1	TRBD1	CSAIEPGGDTEAFF	TGCAGTGCTATAGAGCCAGGGGGCGACACTGAAGCTTTCTTT
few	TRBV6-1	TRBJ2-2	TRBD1	CASSERTGKLTGELFF	TGTGCCAGCAGTGAAAGGACAGGGAAATTAACCGGGGAGCTGTTTTTT
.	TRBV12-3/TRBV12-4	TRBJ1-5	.	CASTPRWRGGGQPQHF	TGTGCCAGCACCCCGCGGTGGAGGGGTGGCGGTCAGCCCCAGCATTTT
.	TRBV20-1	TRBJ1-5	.	CSARGPANQPQHF	TGCAGTGCTAGAGGGCCGGCAAATCAGCCCCAGCATTTT
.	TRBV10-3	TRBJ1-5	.	CAISDRQGEGQPQHF	TGTGCCATCAGTGACCGCCAGGGTGAAGGTCAGCCCCAGCATTTT